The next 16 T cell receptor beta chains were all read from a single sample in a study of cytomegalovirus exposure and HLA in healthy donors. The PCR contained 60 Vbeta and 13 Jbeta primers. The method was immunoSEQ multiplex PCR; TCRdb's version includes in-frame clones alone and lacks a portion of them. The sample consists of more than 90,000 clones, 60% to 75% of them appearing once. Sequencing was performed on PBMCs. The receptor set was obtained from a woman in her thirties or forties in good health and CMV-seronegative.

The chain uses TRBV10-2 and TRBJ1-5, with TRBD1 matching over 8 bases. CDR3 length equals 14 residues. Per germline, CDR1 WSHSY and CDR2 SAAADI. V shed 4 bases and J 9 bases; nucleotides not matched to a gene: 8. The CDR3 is CASSAQGASRPQHF. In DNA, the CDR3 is TGCGCCAGCAGTGCGCAGGGGGCGTCACGGCCCCAGCATTTT.

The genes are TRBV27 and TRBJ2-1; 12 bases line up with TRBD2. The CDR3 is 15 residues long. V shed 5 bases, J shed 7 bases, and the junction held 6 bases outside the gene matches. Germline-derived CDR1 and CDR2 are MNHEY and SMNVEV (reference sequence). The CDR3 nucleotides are TGTGCCAGCAGTGCTTGGACTAGCGGGATAAATGAGCAGTTCTTC. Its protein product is CASSAWTSGINEQFF.

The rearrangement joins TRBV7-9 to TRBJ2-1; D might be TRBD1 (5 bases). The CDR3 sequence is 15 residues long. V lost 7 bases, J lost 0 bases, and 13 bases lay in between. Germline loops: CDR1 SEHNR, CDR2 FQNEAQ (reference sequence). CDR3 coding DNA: TGTGCCAGCAACACAGGTTCCAGCTCCTACAATGAGCAGTTCTTC. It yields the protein CASNTGSSSYNEQFF.

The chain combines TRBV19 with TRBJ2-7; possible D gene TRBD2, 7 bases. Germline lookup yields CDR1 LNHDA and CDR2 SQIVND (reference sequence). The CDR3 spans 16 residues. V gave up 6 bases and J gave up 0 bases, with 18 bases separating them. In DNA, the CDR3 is TGTGCCAGTAGCACCCTGAGAGGGGGGGGCTCCTACGAGCAGTACTTC. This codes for CASSTLRGGGSYEQYF.

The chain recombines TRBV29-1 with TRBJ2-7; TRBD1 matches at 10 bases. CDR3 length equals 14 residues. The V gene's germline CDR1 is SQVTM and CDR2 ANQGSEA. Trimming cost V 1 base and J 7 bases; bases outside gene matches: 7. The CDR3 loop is CSVEVGTGVGEQYF. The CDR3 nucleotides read TGCAGCGTTGAAGTCGGGACAGGGGTGGGAGAGCAGTACTTC.

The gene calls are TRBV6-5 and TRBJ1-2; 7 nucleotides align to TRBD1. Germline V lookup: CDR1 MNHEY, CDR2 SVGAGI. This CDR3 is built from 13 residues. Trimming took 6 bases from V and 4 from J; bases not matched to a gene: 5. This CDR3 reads CASRGQYPYGYTF. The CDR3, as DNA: TGTGCCAGCAGGGGACAGTACCCCTATGGCTACACCTTC.

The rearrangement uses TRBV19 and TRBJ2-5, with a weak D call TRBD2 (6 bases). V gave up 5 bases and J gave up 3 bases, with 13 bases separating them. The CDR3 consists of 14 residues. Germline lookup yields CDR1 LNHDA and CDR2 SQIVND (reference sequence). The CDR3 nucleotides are TGTGCCAGTAGTGCTCCGGGAGCTGAAGAGACCCAGTACTTC. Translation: CASSAPGAEETQYF.

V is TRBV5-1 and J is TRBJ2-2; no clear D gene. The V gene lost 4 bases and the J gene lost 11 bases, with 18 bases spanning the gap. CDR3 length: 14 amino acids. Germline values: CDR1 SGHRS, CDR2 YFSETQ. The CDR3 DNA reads TGCGCCAGCAGCAGCGCCGCCGGGTCCTTAGAGCTGTTTTTT. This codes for CASSSAAGSLELFF.

DNA for the CDR3: TGTGCCAGCAGCCAGGACAGAGCAGTAGGCGAGCAGTACTTC. Its protein product is CASSQDRAVGEQYF. This rearrangement joins TRBV14 to TRBJ2-7; weak D call: TRBD1 (6 bases). The ends were cut back, 3 bases at V and 6 bases at J, with 15 bases in the middle. Germline assignment: CDR1 SGHDN and CDR2 FVKESK. CDR3 length equals 14 residues.

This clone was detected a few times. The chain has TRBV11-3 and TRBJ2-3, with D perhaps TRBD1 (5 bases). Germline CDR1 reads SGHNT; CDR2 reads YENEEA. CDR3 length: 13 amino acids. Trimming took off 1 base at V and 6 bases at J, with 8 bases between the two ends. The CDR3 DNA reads TGTGCCAGCAGCTTAGTAGGGGCGGATACGCAGTATTTT. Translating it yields CASSLVGADTQYF.

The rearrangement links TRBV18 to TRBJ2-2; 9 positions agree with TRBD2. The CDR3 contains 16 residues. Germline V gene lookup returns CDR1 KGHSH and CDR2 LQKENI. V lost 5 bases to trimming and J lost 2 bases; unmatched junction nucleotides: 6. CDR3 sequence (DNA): TGTGCCAGCTCAACCTCACTAGCGGGTAACACCGGGGAGCTGTTTTTT. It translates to CASSTSLAGNTGELFF.

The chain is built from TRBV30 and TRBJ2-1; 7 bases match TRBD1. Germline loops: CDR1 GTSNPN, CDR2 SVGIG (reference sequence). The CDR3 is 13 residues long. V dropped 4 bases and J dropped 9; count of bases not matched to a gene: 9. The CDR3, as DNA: TGTGCCTGGACGGGTCAGGGGGTCGGTGAGCAGTTCTTC. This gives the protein CAWTGQGVGEQFF.

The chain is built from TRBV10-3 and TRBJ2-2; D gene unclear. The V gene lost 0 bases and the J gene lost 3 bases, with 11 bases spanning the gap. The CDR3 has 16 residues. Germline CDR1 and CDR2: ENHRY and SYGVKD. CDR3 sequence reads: CAISESFQFDTGELFF. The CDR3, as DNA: TGTGCCATCAGTGAGTCGTTCCAGTTCGACACCGGGGAGCTGTTTTTT.

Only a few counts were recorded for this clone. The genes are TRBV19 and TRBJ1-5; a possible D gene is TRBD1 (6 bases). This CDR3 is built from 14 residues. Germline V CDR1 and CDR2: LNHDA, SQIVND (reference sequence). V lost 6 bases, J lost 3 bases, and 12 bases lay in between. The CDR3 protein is CASRGTKYNQPQHF. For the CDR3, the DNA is TGTGCCAGTAGGGGGACAAAGTACAATCAGCCCCAGCATTTT.

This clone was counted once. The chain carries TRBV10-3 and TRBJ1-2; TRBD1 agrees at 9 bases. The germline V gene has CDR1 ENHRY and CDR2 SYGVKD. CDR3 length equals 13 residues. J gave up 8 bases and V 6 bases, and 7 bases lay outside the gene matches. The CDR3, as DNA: TGTGCCATCAGCAGGGACAGGGAATACGGCTACACCTTC. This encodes CAISRDREYGYTF.

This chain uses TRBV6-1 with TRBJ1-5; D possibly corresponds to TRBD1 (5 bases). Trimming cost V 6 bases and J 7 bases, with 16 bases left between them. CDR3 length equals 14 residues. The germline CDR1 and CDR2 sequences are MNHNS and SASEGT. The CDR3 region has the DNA TGTGCCAGCAGCCCGGGCAGGGAGGTGCAGCCCCAGCATTTT. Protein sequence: CASSPGREVQPQHF.